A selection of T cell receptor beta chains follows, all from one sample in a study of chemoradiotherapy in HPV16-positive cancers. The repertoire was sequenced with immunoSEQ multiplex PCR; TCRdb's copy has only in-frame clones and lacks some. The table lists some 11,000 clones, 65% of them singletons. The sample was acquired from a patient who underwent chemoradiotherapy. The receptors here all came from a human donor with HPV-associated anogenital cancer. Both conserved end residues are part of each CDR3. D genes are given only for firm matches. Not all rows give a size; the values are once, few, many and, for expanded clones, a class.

TGTGCCAGCAGCTTAGGGCCTCGGACCCGAAATGAAAAACTGTTTTTT CASSLGPRTRNEKLFF TRBJ1-4 TRBV11-3 NA NA
TGTGCCAGCAGTGAGTCCAGGGAAGAAAATGGCTACACCTTC CASSESREENGYTF TRBJ1-2 TRBV25-1 NA NA
TGTGCCAGCAGTTACACGGGGGATCGCCCCTATGGCTACACCTTC CASSYTGDRPYGYTF TRBJ1-2 TRBV6-5 NA few
TGTGCCAGCAGAACAGGTTTTCCCGGGGAGCTGTTTTTT CASRTGFPGELFF TRBJ2-2 TRBV14 NA NA
TGTGCCAGCAGCGCCCTGGGACTAGCGGGCAATGAGCAGTTCTTC CASSALGLAGNEQFF TRBJ2-1 TRBV7-2 TRBD2 NA
TGTGCCAGCAAGACAGGGACACACGCAGATACGCAGTATTTT CASKTGTHADTQYF TRBJ2-3 TRBV7-2 TRBD1 NA
TGTGCCAGCAGCTTACTGACGCCTGGGGCCAACGTCCTGACTTTC CASSLLTPGANVLTF TRBJ2-6 TRBV7-2 NA NA
TGTGCCAGTAGTAATCCGGAAGGTAGCAATCAGCCCCAGCATTTT CASSNPEGSNQPQHF TRBJ1-5 TRBV19 NA NA
TGTGCCAGCTCACCGGACGGGCGCGAGCAGTACTTC CASSPDGREQYF TRBJ2-7 TRBV18 NA NA
TGCGCCAGCACTTCAAGGGTGGGGGTTAATCAGCCCCAGCATTTT CASTSRVGVNQPQHF TRBJ1-5 TRBV4-1 NA NA
TGTGCCAGCTGGGAAAGCATGAACACTGAAGCTTTCTTT CASWESMNTEAFF TRBJ1-1 TRBV18 NA NA
TGTGCCAGCAGTTTAACTCTCTCAGGGTCTCACGAGCAGTACTTC CASSLTLSGSHEQYF TRBJ2-7 TRBV27 NA NA
TGCGCCAGCAGCGTCGGGACAGGGGGACATGGCTACACCTTC CASSVGTGGHGYTF TRBJ1-2 TRBV5-1 TRBD1 NA
TGTGCCAGCAGTTCTCGGCCATCCGAAGCTTTCTTT CASSSRPSEAFF TRBJ1-1 TRBV28 NA NA
TGTGCCAGCAGGTCCGCAGGCTCTGGGGCCAACGTCCTGACTTTC CASRSAGSGANVLTF TRBJ2-6 TRBV27 NA few
TGTGCCAGCAGCTTAGGAGGGACTAGAACTGTCCGTACGCAGTATTTT CASSLGGTRTVRTQYF TRBJ2-3 TRBV7-9 TRBD2 few
TGTGCCAGCAGCACATATGGCTACACCTTC CASSTYGYTF TRBJ1-2 TRBV6-1 NA few
TGTGCCAGTAGTACTGCAGACAGGGCCTACGAGCAGTACTTC CASSTADRAYEQYF TRBJ2-7 TRBV19 TRBD1 NA
TGCGCCAGCAGACACACAAACAGGGCGTCTAATGAAAAACTGTTTTTT CASRHTNRASNEKLFF TRBJ1-4 TRBV4-1 NA once
TGTGCCAGCGGAAAAACCCTTTACGGGATCGGGGGCTACACCTTC CASGKTLYGIGGYTF TRBJ1-2 TRBV5-6 NA few
TGTGCCGCGGGACTAGCGGGAGATACGCAGTATTTT CAAGLAGDTQYF TRBJ2-3 TRBV25-1 TRBD2 NA
TGTGCCAGCAGCCAACTCCCGCTAGGACGAAAGGACACTGAAGCTTTCTTT CASSQLPLGRKDTEAFF TRBJ1-1 TRBV7-2 NA NA
TGCGCCAGCAGCCAGCTAAGGACGGGCACCGGGGAGCTGTTTTTT CASSQLRTGTGELFF TRBJ2-2 TRBV4-1 NA NA
TGCGCCAGCAGCCCGGACAGGGTAGGGCAGGAGACCCAGTACTTC CASSPDRVGQETQYF TRBJ2-5 TRBV5-1 TRBD1 few
TGTGCCAGCAGCCCTCGGGACATTCAGCCCCAGCATTTT CASSPRDIQPQHF TRBJ1-5 TRBV11-3 NA NA
TGCGCCAGCAGCCAAGACCTCCAGAGCGAGCAGTACTTC CASSQDLQSEQYF TRBJ2-7 TRBV4-3 NA NA
TGTGCCAGCAGCCAAGATCTCGGACAGTTCTACGAGCAGTACTTC CASSQDLGQFYEQYF TRBJ2-7 TRBV14 NA few
TGTGCCAGTAGTTTTACAATCACAGATACGCAGTATTTT CASSFTITDTQYF TRBJ2-3 TRBV19 NA NA
TGCAGCGTTGATGCGACGAAAGGCGGCTACACCTTC CSVDATKGGYTF TRBJ1-2 TRBV29-1 NA few
TGTGCCAGTAGTAATGCGGGAGCCAACACAGATACGCAGTATTTT CASSNAGANTDTQYF TRBJ2-3 TRBV19 TRBD2 NA
TGTGCCAGCTCACCAGACGGGGTCACTGAAGCTTTCTTT CASSPDGVTEAFF TRBJ1-1 TRBV18 NA few
TGTGCCAGCAGTGCTTTGACAGGGCGAGGCTACACCTTC CASSALTGRGYTF TRBJ1-2 TRBV6-1 TRBD1 NA
TGCGCCAGCAGCTCCGGGACATCTCGAAGGACTGAAGCTTTCTTT CASSSGTSRRTEAFF TRBJ1-1 TRBV10-1 NA NA
TGTGCCAGCAGCACCACTAGGGGGCTACAAGAGACCCAGTACTTC CASSTTRGLQETQYF TRBJ2-5 TRBV5-4 TRBD1 NA
TGTGCTAGTGGTTTGGTATACGGGAAGAACACCGGGGAGCTGTTTTTT CASGLVYGKNTGELFF TRBJ2-2 TRBV12-5 NA NA
TGTGCCAGCAGCCTGGGACTAGTGGACAATACGCAGTATTTT CASSLGLVDNTQYF TRBJ2-3 TRBV7-2 TRBD2 NA
TGCAGTGCTAAGTTAAATGAGCAGTTCTTC CSAKLNEQFF TRBJ2-1 TRBV20-1 NA NA
TGTGCCAGCAACGAAGGGGGTTTATTCAGCAATCAGCCCCAGCATTTT CASNEGGLFSNQPQHF TRBJ1-5 TRBV28 NA NA